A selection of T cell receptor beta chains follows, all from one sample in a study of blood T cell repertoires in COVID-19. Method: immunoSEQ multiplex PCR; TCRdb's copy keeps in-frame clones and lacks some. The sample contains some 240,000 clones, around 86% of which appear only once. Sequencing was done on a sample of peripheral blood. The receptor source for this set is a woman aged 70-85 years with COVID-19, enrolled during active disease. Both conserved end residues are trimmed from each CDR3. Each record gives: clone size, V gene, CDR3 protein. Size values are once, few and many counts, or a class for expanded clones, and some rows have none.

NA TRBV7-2 ASSLLQSYEQY
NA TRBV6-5 ASSYSRGSSYEQY
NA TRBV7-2 ASSLALGTEAF
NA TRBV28 ASSLAGGNQPQH
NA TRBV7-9 ASSTPTGPLSTDTQY
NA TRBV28 ASFGRGFQPQH
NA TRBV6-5 ASTGGGSPHEQY
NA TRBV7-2 ASSLGLAGNNEQF
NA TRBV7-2 ASSRLAGAKNIQY
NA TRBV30 AWTLESAGNTEAF
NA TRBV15 ATSRGTGGFTGELF
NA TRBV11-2 ASSIGGEGSYNEQF
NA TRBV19 ASSNQGGMADTQY
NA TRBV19 ASSGRTSGSLIDTQY
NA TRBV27 ASSPNPPRDRGY
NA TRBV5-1 ASSFDPGSNEKLF
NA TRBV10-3 AISGGRADEQY
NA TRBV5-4 ASSSQGTIGELF
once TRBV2 ASKDRGNEQF
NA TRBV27 ASSTKRRTEAF
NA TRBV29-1 SVQTSDYNEQF
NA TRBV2 AIGQAQNIQY
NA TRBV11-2 ASSSQTGLYEQY
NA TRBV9 ASSPGGGYEQY
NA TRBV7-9 ASSRDTSSSFNYGYT
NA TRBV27 ASMRQGVVRGTDTQY
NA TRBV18 ASSKDRPHTEAF
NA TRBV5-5 ASSSDSGRWGGNEQF
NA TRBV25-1 ASRSDRGRGNTIY
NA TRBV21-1 ASSKVIRTGAPYSNQPQH
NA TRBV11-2 ASSLASGSQGETQY
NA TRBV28 ASRRQGAQEQY
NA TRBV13 ASSPRRLAGGLEQY
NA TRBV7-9 ASSLGRGTYNEQF
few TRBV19 ASSKQGEIGTQY
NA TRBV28 ASSSPRATGKRGPGSGNTIY
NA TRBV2 ASSPDRDGQPQH